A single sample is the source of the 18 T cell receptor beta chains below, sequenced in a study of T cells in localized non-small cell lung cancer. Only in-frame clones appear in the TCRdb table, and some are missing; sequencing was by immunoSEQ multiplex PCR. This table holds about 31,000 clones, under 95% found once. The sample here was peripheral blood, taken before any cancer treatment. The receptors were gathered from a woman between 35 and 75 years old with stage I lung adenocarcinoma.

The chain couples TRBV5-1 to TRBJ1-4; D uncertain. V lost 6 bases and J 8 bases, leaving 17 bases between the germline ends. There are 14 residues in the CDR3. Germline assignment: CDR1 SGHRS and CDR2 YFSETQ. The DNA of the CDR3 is TGCGCCAGCACCCTTGATGGGGTGGGAGAAAAACTGTTTTTT. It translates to CASTLDGVGEKLFF. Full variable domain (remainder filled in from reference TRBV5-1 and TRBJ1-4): KAGVTQTPRYLIKTRGQQVTLSCSPISGHRSVSWYQQTPGQGLQFLFEYFSETQRNKGNFPGRFSGRQFSNSRSEMNVSTLELGDSALYLCASTLDGVGEKLFFGSGTQLSVL.

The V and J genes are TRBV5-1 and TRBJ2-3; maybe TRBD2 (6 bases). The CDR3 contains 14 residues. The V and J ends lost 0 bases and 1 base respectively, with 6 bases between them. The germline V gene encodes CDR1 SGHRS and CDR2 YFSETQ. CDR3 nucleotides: TGCGCCAGCAGCTTGGGGGAGGGCACAGATACGCAGTATTTT. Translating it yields CASSLGEGTDTQYF. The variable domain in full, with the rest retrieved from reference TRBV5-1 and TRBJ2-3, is KAGVTQTPRYLIKTRGQQVTLSCSPISGHRSVSWYQQTPGQGLQFLFEYFSETQRNKGNFPGRFSGRQFSNSRSEMNVSTLELGDSALYLCASSLGEGTDTQYFGPGTRLTVL.

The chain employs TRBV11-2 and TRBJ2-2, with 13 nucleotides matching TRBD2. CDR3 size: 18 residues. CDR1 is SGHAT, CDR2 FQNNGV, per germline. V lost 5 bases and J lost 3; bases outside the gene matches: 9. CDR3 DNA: TGTGCCAGCAGCGGACGGACTAGCGGGAGAAAATACACCGGGGAGCTGTTTTTT. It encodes CASSGRTSGRKYTGELFF.

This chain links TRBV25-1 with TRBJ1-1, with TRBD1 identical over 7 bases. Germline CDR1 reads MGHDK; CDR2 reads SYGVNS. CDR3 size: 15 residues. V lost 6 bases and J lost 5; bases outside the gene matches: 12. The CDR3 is CASSEIDREETEAFF. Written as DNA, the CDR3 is TGTGCCAGCAGCGAAATTGACAGGGAGGAGACTGAAGCTTTCTTT.

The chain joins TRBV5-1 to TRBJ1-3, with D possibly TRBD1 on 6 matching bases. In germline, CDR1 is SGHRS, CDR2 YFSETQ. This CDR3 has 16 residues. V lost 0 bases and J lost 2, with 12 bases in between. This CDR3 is CASSLDVRGTGNTIYF. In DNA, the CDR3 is TGCGCCAGCAGCTTGGATGTCAGGGGAACTGGAAACACCATATATTTT.

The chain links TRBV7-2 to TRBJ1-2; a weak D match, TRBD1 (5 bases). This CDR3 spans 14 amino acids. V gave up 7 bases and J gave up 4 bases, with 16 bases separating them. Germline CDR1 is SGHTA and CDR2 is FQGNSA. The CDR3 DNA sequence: TGTGCCAGCACCCGGCGGGGAAGGGGCTATGGCTACACCTTC. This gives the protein CASTRRGRGYGYTF. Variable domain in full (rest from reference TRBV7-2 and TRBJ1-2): GAGVSQSPSNKVTEKGKDVELRCDPISGHTALYWYRQSLGQGLEFLIYFQGNSAPDKSGLPSDRFSAERTGGSVSTLTIQRTQQEDSAVYLCASTRRGRGYGYTFGSGTRLTVV.

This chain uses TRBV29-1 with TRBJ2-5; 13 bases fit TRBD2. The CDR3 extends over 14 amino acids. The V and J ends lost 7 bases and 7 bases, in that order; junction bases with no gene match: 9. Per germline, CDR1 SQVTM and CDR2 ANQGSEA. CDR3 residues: CSARTSGGPRTQYF. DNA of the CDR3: TGCAGCGCAAGGACTAGCGGGGGCCCAAGGACCCAGTACTTC.

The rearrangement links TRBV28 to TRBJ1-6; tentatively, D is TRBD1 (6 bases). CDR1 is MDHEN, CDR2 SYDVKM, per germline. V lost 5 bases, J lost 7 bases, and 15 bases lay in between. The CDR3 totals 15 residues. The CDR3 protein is CASSHQGPSNSPLHF. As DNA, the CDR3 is TGTGCCAGCAGTCACCAGGGGCCTTCAAATTCACCCCTCCACTTT.

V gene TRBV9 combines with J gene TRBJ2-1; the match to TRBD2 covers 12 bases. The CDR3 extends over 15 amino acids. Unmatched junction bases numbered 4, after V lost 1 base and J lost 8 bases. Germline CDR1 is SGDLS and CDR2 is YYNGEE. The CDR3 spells CASSVLAGGYDEQFF. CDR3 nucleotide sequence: TGTGCCAGCAGCGTACTAGCGGGGGGGTACGATGAGCAGTTCTTC. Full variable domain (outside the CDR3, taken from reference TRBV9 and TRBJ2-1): DSGVTQTPKHLITATGQRVTLRCSPRSGDLSVYWYQQSLDQGLQFLIQYYNGEERAKGNILERFSAQQFPDLHSELNLSSLELGDSALYFCASSVLAGGYDEQFFGPGTRLTVL.

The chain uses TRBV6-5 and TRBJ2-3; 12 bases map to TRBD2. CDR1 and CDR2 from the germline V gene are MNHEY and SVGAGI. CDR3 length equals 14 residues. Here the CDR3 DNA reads TGTGCATCCGAACTAGCGGGGGGAGGGGATACGCAGTATTTT. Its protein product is CASELAGGGDTQYF.

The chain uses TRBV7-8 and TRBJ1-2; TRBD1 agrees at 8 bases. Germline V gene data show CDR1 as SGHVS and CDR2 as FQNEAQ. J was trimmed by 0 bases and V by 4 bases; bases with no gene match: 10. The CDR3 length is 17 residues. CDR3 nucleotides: TGTGCCAGCAGCTCAAGACAGGGGATATTCACTAACTATGGCTACACCTTC. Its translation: CASSSRQGIFTNYGYTF.

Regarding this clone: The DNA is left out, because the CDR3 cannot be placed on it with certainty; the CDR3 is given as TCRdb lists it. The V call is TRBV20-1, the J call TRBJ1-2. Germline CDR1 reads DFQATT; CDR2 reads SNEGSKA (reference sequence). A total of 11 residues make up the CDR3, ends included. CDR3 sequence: CSASSGQGYTF.

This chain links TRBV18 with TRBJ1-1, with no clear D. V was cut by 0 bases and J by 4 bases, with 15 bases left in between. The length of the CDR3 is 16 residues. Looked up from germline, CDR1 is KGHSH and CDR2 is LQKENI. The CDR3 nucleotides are TGTGCCAGCTCACCACCCACATCGCCCGGAGGCACTGAAGCTTTCTTT. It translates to CASSPPTSPGGTEAFF.

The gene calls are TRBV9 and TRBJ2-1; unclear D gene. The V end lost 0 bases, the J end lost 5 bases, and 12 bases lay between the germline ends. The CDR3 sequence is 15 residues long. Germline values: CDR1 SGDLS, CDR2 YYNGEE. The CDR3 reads CASSVVGQTNNEQFF. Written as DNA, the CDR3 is TGTGCCAGCAGCGTAGTTGGTCAAACCAACAATGAGCAGTTCTTC.

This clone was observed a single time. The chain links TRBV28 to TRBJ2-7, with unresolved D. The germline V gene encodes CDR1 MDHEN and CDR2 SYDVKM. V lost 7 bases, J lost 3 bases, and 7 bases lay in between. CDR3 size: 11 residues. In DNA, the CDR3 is TGTGCCAGCACAGGATTCTACGAGCAGTACTTC. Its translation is CASTGFYEQYF.

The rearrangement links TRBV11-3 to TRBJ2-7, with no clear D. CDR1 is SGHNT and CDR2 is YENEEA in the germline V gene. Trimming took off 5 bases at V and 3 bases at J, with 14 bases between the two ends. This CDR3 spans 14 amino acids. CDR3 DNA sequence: TGTGCCAGCAGCAGAGGCCGGTTACGCTACGAGCAGTACTTC. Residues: CASSRGRLRYEQYF.

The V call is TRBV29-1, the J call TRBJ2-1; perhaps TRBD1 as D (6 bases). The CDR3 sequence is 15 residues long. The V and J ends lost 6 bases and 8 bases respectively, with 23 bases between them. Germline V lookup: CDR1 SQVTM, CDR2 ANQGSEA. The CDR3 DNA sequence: TGCAGCGTGGAACAGGGTCTACACAATTTCCATGAGCAGTTCTTC. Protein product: CSVEQGLHNFHEQFF.

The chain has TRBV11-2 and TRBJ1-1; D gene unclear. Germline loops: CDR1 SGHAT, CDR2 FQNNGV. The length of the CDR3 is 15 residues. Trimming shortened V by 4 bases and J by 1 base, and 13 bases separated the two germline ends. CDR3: CASSSRWGGNTEAFF. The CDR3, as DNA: TGTGCCAGCAGCTCCCGTTGGGGTGGGAACACTGAAGCTTTCTTT.